These T cell receptor beta chains were read from a single sample in a study of spatial heterogeneity in lung cancer. One entry per CDR3 protein, called by TCRdb with MiXCR from the 5' RACE reads. Here the sample spans approximately 82,000 distinct CDR3 sequences, 10% to 15% being singletons. The sample consisted of PBMCs, taken at surgery. These receptors were obtained from a male donor with early-stage non-small cell lung cancer. Each CDR3 is given with its conserved first and last residue. The D gene is left open where the match is weak. Some rows have no size entry. The others give once, few or many, or a class for an expanded clone.

>TRBV6-5|.|TRBJ1-5|.
CASSPRAILTYQPQHF
TGTGCCAGCAGTCCCCGGGCCATACTAACTTATCAGCCCCAGCATTTT
>TRBV12-3/TRBV12-4|.|TRBJ2-7|.
CASSPIGTASYEQYF
TGTGCCAGCAGTCCGATCGGGACCGCTTCCTACGAGCAGTACTTC
>TRBV20-1|TRBD2|TRBJ2-3|.
CSARDASGGFPDTQYF
TGCAGTGCTAGAGATGCTAGCGGGGGGTTTCCAGATACGCAGTATTTT
>TRBV20-1|.|TRBJ1-4|few
CSARADRWNEKLFF
TGCAGTGCTAGAGCCGACAGATGGAATGAAAAACTGTTTTTT
>TRBV5-6|.|TRBJ2-1|few
CASSLVKDYNEQFF
TGTGCCAGCAGCTTGGTTAAGGATTACAATGAGCAGTTCTTC
>TRBV10-1|TRBD1|TRBJ2-7|.
CASSVETGPYEQYF
TGCGCCAGCAGTGTAGAGACAGGGCCCTACGAGCAGTACTTC
>TRBV29-1|TRBD1|TRBJ2-3|.
CSVIGTGSTDTQYF
TGCAGCGTTATCGGGACAGGTAGCACAGATACGCAGTATTTT
>TRBV6-6|TRBD1|TRBJ1-5|.
CAGGQAPNQPQHF
TGTGCCGGTGGACAGGCCCCGAATCAGCCCCAGCATTTT
>TRBV2|.|TRBJ1-2|many
CASRGGLYGYTF
TGTGCCAGCAGGGGCGGCCTCTATGGCTACACCTTC
>TRBV7-2|TRBD1|TRBJ1-1|many
CASSLGAGGTEAFF
TGTGCCAGCAGCTTAGGGGCAGGGGGCACTGAAGCTTTCTTT
>TRBV29-1|TRBD2|TRBJ2-7|.
CSVGGEEQYF
TGCAGCGTCGGGGGGGAAGAGCAGTACTTC
>TRBV2|.|TRBJ1-6|few
CASSPGHSYNSPLHF
TGTGCCAGCAGTCCGGGACACTCCTATAATTCACCCCTCCACTTT
>TRBV20-1|TRBD2|TRBJ2-1|.
CSARGLTSGEVNEQFF
TGCAGTGCCCGTGGGCTGACTAGCGGGGAGGTCAATGAGCAGTTCTTC
>TRBV20-1|TRBD1|TRBJ1-6|few
CSARDYRTGNSPLHF
TGCAGTGCTAGAGATTACCGGACAGGTAATTCACCCCTCCACTTT
>TRBV20-1|TRBD2|TRBJ2-7|few
CSAVTGLAGGRIAYEQYF
TGCAGTGCTGTCACGGGACTAGCGGGCGGGCGGATAGCTTACGAGCAGTACTTC
>TRBV20-1|TRBD1|TRBJ2-5|.
CSARPGQGPFGETQYF
TGCAGTGCCAGACCGGGACAGGGACCGTTCGGGGAGACCCAGTACTTC
>TRBV19|.|TRBJ2-3|few
CASSISAEDTQYF
TGTGCCAGTAGTATTAGCGCTGAAGATACGCAGTATTTT
>TRBV29-1|TRBD1|TRBJ1-1|many
CSVHRGLPTMNTEAFF
TGCAGCGTCCACAGGGGTCTACCTACCATGAACACTGAAGCTTTCTTT
>TRBV3-1|.|TRBJ1-5|few
CASSQVGNQPQHF
TGTGCCAGCAGCCAAGTCGGGAATCAGCCCCAGCATTTT
>TRBV29-1|TRBD2|TRBJ2-1|few
CSVEGGRGTYNEQFF
TGCAGCGTTGAGGGCGGGAGAGGAACCTACAATGAGCAGTTCTTC
>TRBV29-1|.|TRBJ1-5|.
CSVEENSNQPQHF
TGCAGCGTTGAGGAGAATAGCAATCAGCCCCAGCATTTT
>TRBV6-5|.|TRBJ1-4|.
CASSYDRNNEKLFF
TGTGCCAGCAGTTACGACAGGAATAATGAAAAACTGTTTTTT
>TRBV20-1|TRBD1|TRBJ2-7|many
CSGRQGNYEQYF
TGCAGTGGTAGACAGGGGAACTACGAGCAGTACTTC
>TRBV6-5|TRBD1|TRBJ1-3|few
CASSYQDRGMRNTIYF
TGTGCCAGCAGTTACCAGGACAGGGGAATGAGAAACACCATATATTTT
>TRBV30|.|TRBJ1-1|.
CAWVRFRNTEAFF
TGTGCCTGGGTCCGGTTTCGAAACACTGAAGCTTTCTTT
>TRBV19|.|TRBJ1-5|.
CATKGGGRNNQPQHF
TGTGCCACAAAGGGGGGAGGGCGGAACAATCAGCCCCAGCATTTT